The rows below give T cell receptor beta chains drawn from one sample of a study of CD4 T cells in relation to SARS-CoV-2 and coronaviruses. These receptors are not linked to any known antigen. Generated by immunoSEQ multiplex PCR, the TCRdb table keeps only in-frame clones and is missing some. The data contain about 36,000 clones, approximately 83% of them seen just once; the ten biggest clones take up 6% to 8%. What was sequenced was naive CD4+ T cells from PBMCs, cultured in vitro. The receptors originated from an adult with COVID-19. Each CDR3 is given with its conserved first and last residue. A D gene is named only where the DNA matches it firmly. Rows may omit the clone size; those that give it use once, few, many or a size class.

j_call	v_call	d_call	clone_size	cdr3_nt	cdr3_aa
TRBJ2-5	TRBV21-1	-	-	TGTGCCAGCAGCAAAGTGAAGGAGGGAGGATTTTTGGAGACCCAGTACTTC	CASSKVKEGGFLETQYF
TRBJ2-7	TRBV4-2	TRBD2	-	TGTGCCAGCAGCCAGGGGACTAGCAGCATCTACTACGAGCAGTACTTC	CASSQGTSSIYYEQYF
TRBJ2-3	TRBV7-3	-	-	TGTGCCAGCAGCGCGGGACTGGCAGATACGCAGTATTTT	CASSAGLADTQYF
TRBJ2-3	TRBV5-1	-	-	TGCGCCAGCAGCTTGGAGGGTTATGGCGGTTCTAGCACAGATACGCAGTATTTT	CASSLEGYGGSSTDTQYF
TRBJ1-5	TRBV19	TRBD1	-	TGTGCCAGTAGGCTTTCCGGGACAGGGGGACATCAGCCCCAGCATTTT	CASRLSGTGGHQPQHF
TRBJ2-3	TRBV7-9	-	-	TGTGCCAGCATCCGGTCGGGGGGCACAGATACGCAGTATTTT	CASIRSGGTDTQYF
TRBJ2-7	TRBV3-1/TRBV3-2	TRBD2	-	TGTGCCAGCAGCCCTGGACTAGCGGACTCCTACGAGCAGTACTTC	CASSPGLADSYEQYF
TRBJ1-6	TRBV7-9	-	-	TGTGCCAGCAGCCTTGACAGAATTAATTCACCCCTCCACTTT	CASSLDRINSPLHF
TRBJ2-7	TRBV6-5	TRBD2	-	TGTGCCAGCAAACGGGACTACTCCTACGAGCAGTACTTC	CASKRDYSYEQYF
TRBJ1-5	TRBV7-6	-	-	TGTGCCAGCAGCTTAATCGCCAATAGCAATCAGCCCCAGCATTTT	CASSLIANSNQPQHF
TRBJ2-2	TRBV28	TRBD2	-	TGTGCCAGCAGCCGAGCGGGAGTCCGTTCCGGGGAGCTGTTTTTT	CASSRAGVRSGELFF
TRBJ2-7	TRBV15	TRBD2	few	TGTGCCACCAGCAGGGGTGGGACTAGCGGGAGTTACGAGCAGTACTTC	CATSRGGTSGSYEQYF
TRBJ1-1	TRBV5-1	-	-	TGCGCCAGCAGTTATCGACCCACCAAGTGGACTGAAGCTTTCTTT	CASSYRPTKWTEAFF
TRBJ1-5	TRBV18	-	once	TGTGCCAGCTCACGGGAATATCGGGGGGCCGATAATCAGCCCCAGCATTTT	CASSREYRGADNQPQHF
TRBJ2-7	TRBV3-1/TRBV3-2	-	few	TGTGCCAGCAGTGACGATGGTCCCTACGAGCAGTACTTC	CASSDDGPYEQYF
TRBJ2-2	TRBV5-1	-	-	TGCGCCAGCAGGGCGAGCCTGAACACCGGGGAGCTGTTTTTT	CASRASLNTGELFF
TRBJ1-5	TRBV5-8	-	once	TGTGCCAGCAGCGACCGGGTAGGGCTAGGTCAGCCCCAGCATTTT	CASSDRVGLGQPQHF
TRBJ2-7	TRBV9	TRBD2	-	TGTGCCAGCAGCGGAGCGGGACGTGAGATCTCCTACGAGCAGTACTTC	CASSGAGREISYEQYF
TRBJ1-6	TRBV6-5	TRBD1	few	TGTGCCAGCAGACGCGGGACAGATAATTCACCCCTCCACTTT	CASRRGTDNSPLHF
TRBJ2-5	TRBV28	TRBD1	-	TGTGCCAGCCGGCTCACCGGAACAGGGGCGAAGACCCAGTACTTC	CASRLTGTGAKTQYF
TRBJ1-1	TRBV6-5	-	-	TGTGCCAGCAGCCCAAACAGGGACACTGAAGCTTTCTTT	CASSPNRDTEAFF
TRBJ2-7	TRBV30	-	-	TGTGCCTGGAGTTCCCGCTCCTTCTACGAGCAGTACTTC	CAWSSRSFYEQYF
TRBJ2-7	TRBV10-3	TRBD2	-	TGTGCCATAAACCCCGGGACTAGTTCCTACGAGCAGTACTTC	CAINPGTSSYEQYF
TRBJ2-1	TRBV7-2	-	-	TGTGCCAGCAGCTTACTGGGTAGCTCCTACAATGAGCAGTTCTTC	CASSLLGSSYNEQFF
TRBJ2-1	TRBV3-1/TRBV3-2	TRBD2	-	TGTGCCAGCTGCCACCAGAGCGGGAAGGATGAGCAGTTCTTC	CASCHQSGKDEQFF
TRBJ2-7	TRBV7-9	-	-	TGTGCCAGCAGCTTATCTAGACACCAATACGAGCAGTACTTC	CASSLSRHQYEQYF
TRBJ2-7	TRBV27	-	once	TGTGCCAGCAGTTTGGGGGACTCCTACGAGCAGTACTTC	CASSLGDSYEQYF
TRBJ2-7	TRBV18	TRBD2	-	TGTGCCAGCTCACCCCTAGCGGGAGGGCCCCCCGAGCAGTACTTC	CASSPLAGGPPEQYF
TRBJ1-2	TRBV3-1/TRBV3-2	-	-	TGTGCCAGCAGCCAATTTCCAAACAGTCGCAACTATGGCTACACCTTC	CASSQFPNSRNYGYTF
TRBJ1-5	TRBV19	-	-	TGTGCCAGTAGTGAGGCGTTGAAGCTAAATCAGCCCCAGCATTTT	CASSEALKLNQPQHF
TRBJ2-5	TRBV7-6	TRBD1	-	TGTGCCAGCAGCTCCCCGACAGGGAAACATCAAGAGACCCAGTACTTC	CASSSPTGKHQETQYF
TRBJ2-1	TRBV19	-	-	TGTGCCAGTAGTATCGCGGCGCCCAATGAGCAGTTCTTC	CASSIAAPNEQFF
TRBJ2-7	TRBV5-1	TRBD1	-	TGCGCCAGCAGCCCCGGACAGGACCCGGGGGAGCAGTACTTC	CASSPGQDPGEQYF
TRBJ2-3	TRBV9	-	-	TGTGCCAGCAGCGTTAGATCGGGCACAGATACGCAGTATTTT	CASSVRSGTDTQYF
TRBJ2-7	TRBV6-5	-	once	TGTGCCAGCAGGCCCTTGGGATACGAGCAGTACTTC	CASRPLGYEQYF
TRBJ2-2	TRBV11-3	-	few	TGTGCTACATGCCCAGGGTCCCCTAACACCGGGGAGCTGTTTTTT	CATCPGSPNTGELFF
TRBJ2-3	TRBV5-4	TRBD1	-	TGTGCCAGCAGCCCCAGGACAGGTCGCTCCACAGATACGCAGTATTTT	CASSPRTGRSTDTQYF
TRBJ2-1	TRBV7-9	-	-	TGTGCCAGCAGCCACAACGGCGGGTCCAGGGGGGATTACAATGAGCAGTTCTTC	CASSHNGGSRGDYNEQFF